The 5 T cell receptor beta chains presented below share a single source sample, sequenced in a study of blood T cell repertoires in COVID-19 (dated by TCRdb to the early 2020s). Library preparation employed the immunoSEQ multiplex PCR assay. TCRdb provides this immuneACCESS table in a form limited to in-frame rearrangements. Some clones are lacking; in checked studies, under half of them reflect an unresolved V gene, and why the rest are absent is not known. The sample table contains under 250,000 clones; only one count was recorded for about 86% of them. Clones ranked in the top ten supply roughly 9.4% of the sample. The sequenced sample was peripheral blood. These receptors originate from a man aged 35-49 years with active or convalescent COVID-19.

Concerning this clone: A junction boundary mismatches the germline segment, possibly from a read error. The chain recombines TRBV7-7 with TRBJ2-5; the match to TRBD1 covers 7 bases. Germline assignment: CDR1 SSHAT and CDR2 FNYEAQ (reference sequence). The CDR3 is 13 amino acids. CDR3 amino acids: CASSRDRKETQYF. The CDR3, as DNA: TGTGCTAGCAGCCGGGACAGAAAAGAGACCCAGTACTTC.

The J gene is TRBJ2-1, the V gene TRBV18, with D maybe TRBD1 (6 bases). This CDR3 contains 16 residues. CDR1 KGHSH and CDR2 LQKENI come from the germline V gene. V lost 3 bases, J lost 6 bases, and 18 bases lay in between. CDR3 coding DNA: TGTGCCAGCTCACCCCCCAACCACAGGGTTGGCAATGAGCAGTTCTTC. It is translated as CASSPPNHRVGNEQFF. Looking up the rest from reference TRBV18 and TRBJ2-1 gives the full variable domain: NAGVMQNPRHLVRRRGQEARLRCSPMKGHSHVYWYRQLPEEGLKFMVYLQKENIIDESGMPKERFSAEFPKEGPSILRIQQVVRGDSAAYFCASSPPNHRVGNEQFFGPGTRLTVL.

The chain carries TRBV4-1 and TRBJ2-5; a weak D match, TRBD1 (5 bases). V dropped 1 base and J dropped 5 bases, with 14 bases sitting between them. The CDR3 runs to 15 residues. Germline CDR1 is MGHRA and CDR2 is YSYEKL. CDR3 region: CASSQGGAEGETQYF. DNA for the CDR3: TGCGCCAGCAGCCAAGGGGGCGCAGAAGGGGAGACCCAGTACTTC.

This clone was picked up a small number of times. This chain joins TRBV4-2 and TRBJ2-3; D gene ambiguous. Germline V CDR1 and CDR2: LGHNA, YNFKEQ. The length of the CDR3 is 13 residues. V lost 2 bases, J lost 2 bases, and 5 bases lay in between. The CDR3 sequence is CASSQQATDTQYF. In DNA, the CDR3 is TGTGCCAGCAGCCAACAGGCCACAGATACGCAGTATTTT.

The V gene is TRBV30, the J gene TRBJ2-3; 7 nucleotides align to TRBD2. The germline CDR1 and CDR2 sequences are GTSNPN and SVGIG (reference sequence). With V trimmed by 0 bases and J by 3 bases, 3 bases remained unmatched. There are 14 residues in the CDR3. The CDR3 here is CAWSVGGGTDTQYF. The CDR3 DNA is TGTGCCTGGAGTGTTGGCGGGGGAACAGATACGCAGTATTTT.